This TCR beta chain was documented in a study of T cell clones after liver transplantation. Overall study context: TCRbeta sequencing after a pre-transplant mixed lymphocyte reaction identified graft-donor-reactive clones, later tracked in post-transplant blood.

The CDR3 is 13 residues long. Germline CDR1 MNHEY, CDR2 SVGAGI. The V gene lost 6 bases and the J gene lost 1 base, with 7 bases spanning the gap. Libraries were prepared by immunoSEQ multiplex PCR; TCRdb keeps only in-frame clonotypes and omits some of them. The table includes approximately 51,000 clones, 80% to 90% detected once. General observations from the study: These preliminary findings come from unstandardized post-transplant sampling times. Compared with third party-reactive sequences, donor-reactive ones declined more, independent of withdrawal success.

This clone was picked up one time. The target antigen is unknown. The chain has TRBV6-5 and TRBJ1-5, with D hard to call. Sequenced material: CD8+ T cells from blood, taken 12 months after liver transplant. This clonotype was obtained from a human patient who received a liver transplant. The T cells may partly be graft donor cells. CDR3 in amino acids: CASSHGSNQPQHF. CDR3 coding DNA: TGTGCCAGCAGCCACGGGAGCAATCAGCCCCAGCATTTT.